This note documents a single T cell receptor beta chain sequence. No antigen is known for it. TCRdb fed the reads into MiXCR, producing one record per CDR3 protein. The data show 360,000 or so distinct CDR3 sequences, approximately 35% seen once. The CDR3 is 14 residues long. Germline CDR1 reads MNHEY; CDR2 reads SVGEGT. V lost 5 bases to trimming and J lost 3 bases, with 13 bases between them. The data were taken from a study of T cell repertoires in cytomegalovirus infection. This TCR came from a human donor in good health (CMV status not recorded). Some clones in this sample may be carry-over from other donors' samples. V gene TRBV6-2 or TRBV6-3 combines with J gene TRBJ1-1; D not certain. This specimen was cultured PBMCs, taken from culture after CMV antigen stimulation. The CDR3 spells CASSNSFADTEAFF. The CDR3 bases are TGTGCCAGCAGTAATTCTTTTGCCGACACTGAAGCTTTCTTT.